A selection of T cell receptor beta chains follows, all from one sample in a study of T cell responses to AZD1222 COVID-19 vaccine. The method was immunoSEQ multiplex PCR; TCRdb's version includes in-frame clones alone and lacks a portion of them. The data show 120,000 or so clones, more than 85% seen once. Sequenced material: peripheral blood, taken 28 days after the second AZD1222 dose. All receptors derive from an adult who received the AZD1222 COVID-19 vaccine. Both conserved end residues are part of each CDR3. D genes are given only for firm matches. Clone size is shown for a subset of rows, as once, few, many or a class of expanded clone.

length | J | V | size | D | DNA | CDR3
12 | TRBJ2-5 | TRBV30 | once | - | TGTGCCTGGAGTGGTGCTGCTGCGACCCAGTACTTC | CAWSGAAATQYF
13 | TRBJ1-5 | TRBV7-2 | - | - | TGTGCCAGCAGCTTAGAAGGGGATCAGCCCCAGCATTTT | CASSLEGDQPQHF
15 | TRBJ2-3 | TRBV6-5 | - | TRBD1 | TGTGCCAGCAGTTCCCTCGGGACAGGGGTAGATACGCAGTATTTT | CASSSLGTGVDTQYF
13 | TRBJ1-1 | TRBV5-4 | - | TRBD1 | TGTGCCAGCAGCTTACAGGGGGCTACTGAAGCTTTCTTT | CASSLQGATEAFF
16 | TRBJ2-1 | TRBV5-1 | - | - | TGCGCCAGCAGCCCTAAGGGGGACTTCGCCTACAATGAGCAGTTCTTC | CASSPKGDFAYNEQFF
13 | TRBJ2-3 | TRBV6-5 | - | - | TGTGCCAGCTCCGATATCTCGAGAGATACGCAGTATTTT | CASSDISRDTQYF
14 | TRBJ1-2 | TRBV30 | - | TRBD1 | TGTGCCTGGAGGTTGGGACAGGGCGGCTATGGCTACACCTTC | CAWRLGQGGYGYTF
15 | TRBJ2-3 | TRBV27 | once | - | TGTGCCAGCAGTATTGCAGGGTTCCGCACAGATACGCAGTATTTT | CASSIAGFRTDTQYF
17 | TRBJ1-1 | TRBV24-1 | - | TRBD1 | TGTGCCACCAGTGATCTCCGGGACAGGGTTACTAACACTGAAGCTTTCTTT | CATSDLRDRVTNTEAFF
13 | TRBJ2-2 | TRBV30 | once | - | TGTGCCTGGACGGGACACTACACCGGGGAGCTGTTTTTT | CAWTGHYTGELFF
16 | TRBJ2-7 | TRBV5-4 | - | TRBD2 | TGTGCCAGCAGCATCGATAGCGGGAGGGCCACCTACGAGCAGTACTTC | CASSIDSGRATYEQYF
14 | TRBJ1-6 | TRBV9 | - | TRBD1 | TGTGCCAGCAGCCCCCAAACAGGGGACTCACCCCTCCACTTT | CASSPQTGDSPLHF
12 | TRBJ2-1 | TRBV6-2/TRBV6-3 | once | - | TGTGCCAGCAGTTACTCTAGCAGCCAAAAGTTCTTC | CASSYSSSQKFF
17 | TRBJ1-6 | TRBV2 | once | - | TGTGCCAGCAGTGAACCACGGCGGGGCGCGCTAAATTCACCCCTCCACTTT | CASSEPRRGALNSPLHF
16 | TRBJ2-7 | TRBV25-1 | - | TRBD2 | TGTGCCAGCAGTGAATGGATCGCGGGAGGGCCCTACGAGCAGTACTTC | CASSEWIAGGPYEQYF
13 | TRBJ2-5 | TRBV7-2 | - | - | TGTGCCAGCAGCGAGGGGTATCAAGAGACCCAGTACTTC | CASSEGYQETQYF
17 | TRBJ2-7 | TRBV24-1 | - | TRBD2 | TGTGCCACCAGTGATTCCGGACTAGCGGGAGGGATCTACGAGCAGTACTTC | CATSDSGLAGGIYEQYF
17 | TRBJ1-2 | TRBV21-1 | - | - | TGTGCCAGCAGCAAACTGGACACCTGCCACACTAACTATGGCTACACCTTC | CASSKLDTCHTNYGYTF
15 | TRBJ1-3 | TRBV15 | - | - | TGTGCCACCAGCAGAGATCAGGGTGTTGGAAACACCATATATTTT | CATSRDQGVGNTIYF
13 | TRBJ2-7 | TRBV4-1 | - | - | TGCGCCAGCAGCCCCAGAACAGGGAACGAGCAGTACTTC | CASSPRTGNEQYF
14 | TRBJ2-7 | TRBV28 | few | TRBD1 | TGTGCCAGCAGAGGGACAGGGTGGTCCTACGAGCAGTACTTC | CASRGTGWSYEQYF
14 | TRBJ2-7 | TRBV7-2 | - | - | TGTGCCAGCAGGTCTTCCGTTCTTGGCTACGAGCAGTACTTC | CASRSSVLGYEQYF
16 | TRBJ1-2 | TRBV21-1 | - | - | TGTGCCAGCAGCAAATCCGCACAGGTCACTAACTATGGCTACACCTTC | CASSKSAQVTNYGYTF
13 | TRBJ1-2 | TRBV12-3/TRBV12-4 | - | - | TGTGCCAGCAGTTTGGGCAGCCACTATGGCTACACCTTC | CASSLGSHYGYTF
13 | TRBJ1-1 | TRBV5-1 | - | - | TGCGCCAGCAGCTGGACCCGCGCCACTGAAGCTTTCTTT | CASSWTRATEAFF
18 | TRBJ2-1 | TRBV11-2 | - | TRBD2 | TGTGCCAGCACCCCATGGGGGGGTCCCTCCAGCTCCTACAATGAGCAGTTCTTC | CASTPWGGPSSSYNEQFF
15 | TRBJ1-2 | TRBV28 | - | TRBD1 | TGTGCCAGCAGTTCCGTTCAGGGGGCTGGCTATGGCTACACCTTC | CASSSVQGAGYGYTF
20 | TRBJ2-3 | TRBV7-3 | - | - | TGTGCCAGCAGCTTTTTGGGATGGTCAACTCGGGGCAGCCTCGGGGATACGCAGTATTTT | CASSFLGWSTRGSLGDTQYF
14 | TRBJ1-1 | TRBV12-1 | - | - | TGTGCCAGCAGCTTCACACAACTGAACACTGAAGCTTTCTTT | CASSFTQLNTEAFF
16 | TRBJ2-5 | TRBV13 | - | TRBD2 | TGTGCCAGCAGACCCGCGGGCGGGAGAGGCCAAGAGACCCAGTACTTC | CASRPAGGRGQETQYF
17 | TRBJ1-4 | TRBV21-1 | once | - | TGTGCCAGCAGCAAACCGGCCAGGGGGACGTGGTATGAAAAACTGTTTTTT | CASSKPARGTWYEKLFF
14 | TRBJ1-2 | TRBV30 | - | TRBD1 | TGTGCCTGGAGCGTGATGACAGGGGGAAGTGGCTACACCTTC | CAWSVMTGGSGYTF
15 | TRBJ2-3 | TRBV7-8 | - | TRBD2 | TGTGCCAGCAGCTCAAGACTAGCTAGCACAGATACGCAGTATTTT | CASSSRLASTDTQYF
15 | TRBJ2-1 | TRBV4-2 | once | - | TGTGCCAGCAGCCAAGTTTGGTCCCTTGGGGGTGAGCAGTTCTTC | CASSQVWSLGGEQFF
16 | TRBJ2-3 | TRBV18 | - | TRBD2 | TGTGCCAGCTCACCAGGTATTAGCGGGGCTTCAAATACGCAGTATTTT | CASSPGISGASNTQYF
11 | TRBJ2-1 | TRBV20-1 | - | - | TGCAGTGTTCTATTAGTCGGTCGGCAGTTCTTC | CSVLLVGRQFF
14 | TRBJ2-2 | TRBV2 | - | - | TGTGCCAGCAGAGGAGCCGCGAACACCGGGGAGCTGTTTTTT | CASRGAANTGELFF
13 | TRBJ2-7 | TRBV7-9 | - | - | TGTGCCAGCAGCTTGACAGGGACTTACGAGCAGTACTTC | CASSLTGTYEQYF
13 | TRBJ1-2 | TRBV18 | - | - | TGTGCCAGCTCACCAACCCCCTCAAATGGCTACACCTTC | CASSPTPSNGYTF
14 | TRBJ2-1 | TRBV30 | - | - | TGTGCCTGGAGTGTAAGTATGACAGCGAATGAGCAGTTCTTC | CAWSVSMTANEQFF
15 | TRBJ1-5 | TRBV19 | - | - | TGTGCCAGTAGTCCATGGGGACGGGACAATCAGCCCCAGCATTTT | CASSPWGRDNQPQHF
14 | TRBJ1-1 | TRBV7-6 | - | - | TGTGCCAGCAGCTTAGTTGAAGGGAATACTGAAGCTTTCTTT | CASSLVEGNTEAFF